This T cell receptor (beta chain) was sequenced for a study of blood T cell repertoires in COVID-19. Study in general: T cells, B-cell-depleted T cells, or PBMCs supplied cDNA or gDNA.

TCRdb's table, derived via immunoSEQ multiplex PCR, lists solely in-frame clones and lacks some. This sample has 200,000 to 250,000 clones, with about 90% found just once. Germline V gives CDR1 KGHSH, CDR2 LQKENI. The CDR3 is 16 residues long. V lost 4 bases and J 2 bases, leaving 15 bases between the germline ends. The TCR was taken from a woman aged 45-65 years with acute COVID-19. The sequenced sample consisted of PBMCs or T cells enriched from blood (not recorded which). V usage is TRBV18 and J usage is TRBJ1-3; possible D gene TRBD1, 6 bases. CDR3 sequence (DNA): TGTGCCAGCTCACGTTCCAGGGGAACACCTGGAAACACCATATATTTT. Translated: CASSRSRGTPGNTIYF.